The 27 T cell receptor beta chains in this list originate from one sample, sequenced in a study of CD8+CD57+ T cells in acquired aplastic anemia. TCR beta VDJ and CDR3 profiling used genomic DNA as template. Via MiXCR, TCRdb re-called the reads, giving one row per CDR3 protein. Here the sample spans 220,000 or so distinct CDR3 sequences, approximately 60% being singletons. Individuals selected for sequencing had exhibited CD8+CD57+ cell expansion on flow cytometry. The sample taken for sequencing was sorted CD4+, CD8+, or CD8+CD57+ T cells (not recorded which) from PBMCs. The origin of the receptors is a human donor with aplastic anemia.

This clonotype was observed a handful of times. The CDR3 DNA reads as TGCAGCGCTTTGCAGGGTTACACTGAAGCTTTCTTT. Translation: CSALQGYTEAFF. This chain joins TRBV29-1 and TRBJ1-1; D might be TRBD1 (5 bases). CDR3 size: 12 residues. Germline CDR1 is SQVTM and CDR2 is ANQGSEA. V was shortened by 7 bases and J by 3 bases, with 12 bases between the two germline ends.

This clonotype appeared a few times. The chain carries TRBV2 and TRBJ1-5; D remains ambiguous. The CDR3 sequence is 15 residues long. The V end lost 6 bases, the J end lost 0 bases, and 12 bases lay between the germline ends. CDR1 and CDR2 from the germline V gene are SNHLY and FYNNEI. This CDR3 is CASRGIAYSNQPQHF. The DNA of the CDR3 is TGTGCCAGCAGAGGAATAGCCTATAGCAATCAGCCCCAGCATTTT.

The chain couples TRBV20-1 to TRBJ1-5; the D gene is possibly TRBD1 (6 bases). V was shortened by 6 bases and J by 13 bases, with 13 bases between the two germline ends. CDR1 is DFQATT, CDR2 SNEGSKA, per germline (reference sequence). The CDR3 length is 10 residues. CDR3: CSAQSGAQHF. The CDR3 DNA sequence: TGCAGTGCCCAGTCGGGGGCTCAGCATTTT.

This clonotype came up a few times. The chain recombines TRBV7-2 with TRBJ2-7; 12 bases fit TRBD1. Germline CDR1 SGHTA, CDR2 FQGNSA. The CDR3 is 17 residues long. V lost 5 bases to trimming and J lost 6 bases; unmatched junction nucleotides: 14. The CDR3 reads CASSPPPWRDRGLEQYF. For the CDR3, the DNA is TGTGCCAGCAGCCCCCCTCCCTGGAGGGACAGGGGGCTCGAGCAGTACTTC.

This clonotype was counted once. The V and J genes are TRBV20-1 and TRBJ1-3; 7 nucleotides match TRBD1. Germline CDR1 DFQATT, CDR2 SNEGSKA (reference sequence). The J segment lost 1 base and the V segment lost 4 bases, leaving 10 bases of the junction unmatched. This CDR3 has 16 amino acids. The CDR3 region has the DNA TGCAGTGCTAAAAGGGGCGGACAGGCGTCTGGAAACACCATATATTTT. Protein sequence: CSAKRGGQASGNTIYF.

Comment on this clonotype: A junction end diverges from the germline sequence, so it may reflect a read error. The V gene is TRBV7-6, the J gene TRBJ2-1; D is perhaps TRBD2 (6 bases). Germline CDR1 is SGHVS and CDR2 is FNYEAQ. The CDR3 runs to 15 residues. The CDR3 here is CASSPDAGPYDEQFF. The CDR3 DNA is TGTGCCAGCAGTCCAGACGCGGGGCCCTACGATGAGCAGTTTTTC.

The rearrangement links TRBV6-1 to TRBJ2-7, with D perhaps being TRBD1 or TRBD2 (5 bases each). V was trimmed by 2 bases and J by 7 bases, leaving 18 bases between them. Germline V gene sequence: CDR1 MNHNS, CDR2 SASEGT. The CDR3 consists of 15 residues. The CDR3 DNA follows: TGTGCCAGCAGTGAATTTGGGACCGCCGATCGGGAGCAGTACTTC. Translated, it gives CASSEFGTADREQYF.

In nucleotides, the CDR3 is TGTGCCAGCAGTGGCCGGGACAGGGGCGTCTACGAGCAGTACTTC. It encodes CASSGRDRGVYEQYF. This chain joins TRBV2 and TRBJ2-7; 10 bases are a match to TRBD1. Germline CDR1 SNHLY, CDR2 FYNNEI. This CDR3 is 15 amino acids long. V lost 4 bases and J lost 3; bases outside the gene matches: 6.

This sequence joins TRBV19 and TRBJ2-1; 8 bases are a match to TRBD1. The CDR3 covers 16 residues. Germline V gene sequence: CDR1 LNHDA, CDR2 SQIVND (reference sequence). V was clipped by 9 bases and J by 0 bases; unmatched bases: 10. CDR3 coding DNA: TGTGCCAGCCGACCGACAGGGGCCAGCTCCTACAATGAGCAGTTCTTC. This encodes CASRPTGASSYNEQFF. The full variable domain, completed using reference TRBV19 and TRBJ2-1, is DGGITQSPKYLFRKEGQNVTLSCEQNLNHDAMYWYRQDPGQGLRLIYYSQIVNDFQKGDIAEGYSVSREKKESFPLTVTSAQKNPTAFYLCASRPTGASSYNEQFFGPGTRLTVL.

This sequence joins TRBV6-5 and TRBJ2-7, with TRBD1 as a possible D gene (6 bases). The V end lost 7 bases, the J end lost 6 bases, and 13 bases lay between the germline ends. Germline CDR1 MNHEY, CDR2 SVGAGI. This CDR3 comprises 12 residues. The CDR3, as DNA: TGTGCCAGCACACAGGGCGAACGCGAGCAGTACTTC. It is translated as CASTQGEREQYF.

For this clonotype: Germline is not matched at one junction end, which may reflect a read error. J is TRBJ2-5 and V is TRBV15; D is possibly TRBD1 (5 bases). From germline, CDR1 is LNHNV and CDR2 YYDKDF (reference sequence). The CDR3 loop spans 16 amino acids. The CDR3 region is CASSRDQEGVGETQYF. The DNA for the CDR3 is TGTGCCTCCAGCAGAGATCAGGAAGGGGTGGGAGAGACCCAGTACTTC.

DNA for the CDR3: TGCGCCAGCAGCCAGGATGGTGGAAACACCATATATTTT. Translated: CASSQDGGNTIYF. This chain connects TRBV5-1 to TRBJ1-3; D not resolved. The CDR3 extends over 13 amino acids. Trimming took 4 bases from V and 3 from J, leaving 8 bases between them. The germline V gene encodes CDR1 SGHRS and CDR2 YFSETQ.

This chain joins TRBV19 and TRBJ1-1; D remains unclear. The CDR3 loop spans 15 amino acids. The germline CDR1 and CDR2 sequences are LNHDA and SQIVND (reference sequence). V lost 0 bases and J 0 bases, leaving 8 bases between the germline ends. This CDR3 reads CASSIDAVMNTEAFF. Here the CDR3 DNA reads TGTGCCAGTAGTATAGATGCTGTCATGAACACTGAAGCTTTCTTT. The full variable domain, its missing parts supplied by reference TRBV19 and TRBJ1-1, is DGGITQSPKYLFRKEGQNVTLSCEQNLNHDAMYWYRQDPGQGLRLIYYSQIVNDFQKGDIAEGYSVSREKKESFPLTVTSAQKNPTAFYLCASSIDAVMNTEAFFGQGTRLTVV.

Worth noting for this clonotype: An end of the junction differs from the germline gene, which may be a read error. V usage is TRBV15 and J usage is TRBJ2-7; 7 bases align to TRBD1. This CDR3 is 16 amino acids long. CDR1 is LNHNV and CDR2 is YYDKDF in the germline V gene (reference sequence). The CDR3 here is CATSSSRSGQSYGQYF. CDR3 DNA: TGTGCCACCAGCAGCTCCAGGTCGGGACAGAGCTACGGGCAGTACTTC.

Details on this clonotype: Being one base from a much bigger clone, this may be a read error. The V call is TRBV28, the J call TRBJ2-7; 7 bases fit TRBD2. The CDR3 runs 12 residues. Germline CDR1 reads MDHEN; CDR2 reads SYDVKM. This CDR3 reads CAGRDGGSEQYF. The DNA for the CDR3 is TGTGCCGGCAGGGACGGGGGGTCCGAGCAGTACTTC.

V is TRBV19 and J is TRBJ2-7, with TRBD1 matching over 9 bases. Trimming took 1 base from V and 3 from J; bases not matched to a gene: 4. CDR3 length: 15 amino acids. Germline V gene lookup returns CDR1 LNHDA and CDR2 SQIVND (reference sequence). CDR3 bases: TGTGCCAGTAGTATAGGGTGGACAGGGGTCTACGAGCAGTACTTC. It is translated as CASSIGWTGVYEQYF. The whole variable domain, filled in from reference TRBV19 and TRBJ2-7, reads DGGITQSPKYLFRKEGQNVTLSCEQNLNHDAMYWYRQDPGQGLRLIYYSQIVNDFQKGDIAEGYSVSREKKESFPLTVTSAQKNPTAFYLCASSIGWTGVYEQYFGPGTRLTVT.

This clonotype came up a few times. This chain connects TRBV2 to TRBJ2-7; D unclear. Trimming cost V 5 bases and J 7 bases, with 12 bases left between them. The germline gives CDR1 SNHLY, CDR2 FYNNEI. The CDR3 contains 12 residues. The CDR3 loop is CASSLQPPEQYF. DNA for the CDR3: TGTGCCAGCAGTCTCCAACCACCTGAGCAGTACTTC. The whole variable domain, filled in from reference TRBV2 and TRBJ2-7, reads EPEVTQTPSHQVTQMGQEVILRCVPISNHLYFYWYRQILGQKVEFLVSFYNNEISEKSEIFDDQFSVERPDGSNFTLKIRSTKLEDSAMYFCASSLQPPEQYFGPGTRLTVT.

The chain has TRBV20-1 and TRBJ2-5; tentative D call: TRBD1 (5 bases). The V gene's germline CDR1 is DFQATT and CDR2 SNEGSKA (reference sequence). There are 14 residues in the CDR3. Deletions cut 0 bases from V and 2 bases from J, with 10 bases between. CDR3 amino acids: CSARDLAGQETQYF. The CDR3 bases are TGCAGTGCTAGAGATCTCGCAGGGCAAGAGACCCAGTACTTC.

The gene calls are TRBV19 and TRBJ2-1; TRBD2 matches 13 bases. The CDR3 is made up of 15 amino acids. Germline CDR1 and CDR2: LNHDA and SQIVND (reference sequence). The trim removed 2 bases at V and 6 bases at J, leaving 1 base unmatched. CDR3 loop: CASSIWTSGGNEQFF. The CDR3 DNA is TGTGCCAGTAGTATATGGACTAGCGGGGGCAATGAGCAGTTCTTC.

The chain recombines TRBV24-1 with TRBJ1-5; D perhaps matches TRBD1 (6 bases). V dropped 4 bases and J dropped 6 bases, with 15 bases sitting between them. Germline V lookup: CDR1 KGHDR, CDR2 SFDVKD. The CDR3 is 15 residues long. CDR3 region: CATSEGQSGAQPQHF. The CDR3 region has the DNA TGTGCCACCAGTGAAGGACAGAGCGGGGCTCAGCCCCAGCATTTT.

Note on this clonotype: A single base separates this from a much larger clone, so it may be a read error. The V and J genes are TRBV6-4 and TRBJ2-3, with D uncertain. The CDR3 has 14 amino acids. Trimming removed 0 bases from V and 2 bases from J, with 6 bases in between. Germline V gene sequence: CDR1 MRHNA, CDR2 SNTAGT. The CDR3 is CASSDSSDTDTQYF. The CDR3 DNA is TGTGCCAGCAGTGACTCGAGCGACACAGATACGCAGTATTTT.

The count of this clonotype is one. The chain is built from TRBV15 and TRBJ1-1; D might be TRBD1 (5 bases). Germline loops: CDR1 LNHNV, CDR2 YYDKDF (reference sequence). This CDR3 is 15 amino acids long. Between the trimmed V and J ends, which lost 1 base and 0 bases, there was a span of 9 bases. This CDR3 is CATSRVGRVNTEAFF. In DNA, the CDR3 is TGTGCCACCAGCAGAGTCGGCAGGGTGAACACTGAAGCTTTCTTT.

This rearrangement joins TRBV6-1 to TRBJ2-7; perhaps TRBD1 as D (5 bases). The CDR3 consists of 14 residues. Deletions cut 1 base from V and 1 base from J, with 8 bases between. Germline V gene data show CDR1 as MNHNS and CDR2 as SASEGT. The CDR3 loop reads CASSEGGLSYEQYF. As DNA, the CDR3 is TGTGCCAGCAGTGAAGGGGGCCTTTCCTACGAGCAGTACTTC.

This clonotype was detected a few times. This chain joins TRBV27 and TRBJ1-3, with D perhaps TRBD1 (5 bases). Deletions cut 5 bases from V and 4 bases from J, with 12 bases between. The CDR3 contains 14 residues. Germline V CDR1 and CDR2: MNHEY, SMNVEV (reference sequence). Here the CDR3 reads CASSPQGLGNTIYF. CDR3 nucleotide sequence: TGTGCCAGCAGTCCCCAGGGACTCGGAAACACCATATATTTT.

This chain uses TRBV2 with TRBJ2-3; 11 bases align to TRBD2. The CDR3 is 16 amino acids. V shed 6 bases and J 6 bases; nucleotides not matched to a gene: 11. Germline V gene lookup returns CDR1 SNHLY and CDR2 FYNNEI. The CDR3 is CASRPPTLAGGDTQYF. For the CDR3, the DNA is TGTGCCAGCAGACCCCCAACATTAGCGGGAGGGGATACGCAGTATTTT.

The chain carries TRBV25-1 and TRBJ1-5; TRBD1 matches 10 bases. The CDR3 extends over 15 amino acids. CDR1 is MGHDK, CDR2 SYGVNS, per germline. After removal of 6 bases from V and 7 bases from J, the junction contained 9 bases not matched to a gene. The CDR3 protein is CASRSGQGKEQPQHF. The CDR3, as DNA: TGTGCCAGCAGATCGGGACAGGGGAAAGAGCAGCCCCAGCATTTT. Complete variable domain (other parts from reference TRBV25-1 and TRBJ1-5): EADIYQTPRYLVIGTGKKITLECSQTMGHDKMYWYQQDPGMELHLIHYSYGVNSTEKGDLSSESTVSRIRTEHFPLTLESARPSHTSQYLCASRSGQGKEQPQHFGDGTRLSIL.

In the case of this clonotype: One end of the junction fails to match germline, which may point to a read error. V usage is TRBV2 and J usage is TRBJ1-2, with D unclear. The germline V gene has CDR1 SNHLY and CDR2 FYNNEI. The CDR3 is 10 residues long. CDR3 sequence (DNA): TGTGCCAGCAGTAGCGGCCCCATGCGCTTC. Residues: CASSSGPMRF.